This T cell receptor beta chain was identified during a study of T cell repertoires in cytomegalovirus infection. This clonotype was observed many times. TCRdb redid the calling of the reads with MiXCR, one entry per CDR3 protein. The sample holds about 260,000 distinct CDR3 sequences, approximately 15% seen once. The CDR3 spans 14 residues. Trimming at V came to 5 bases and at J to 5 bases, leaving 8 bases not matched to a gene. Germline-derived CDR1 and CDR2 are SGHTA and FQGNSA. The TCR comes from a human donor in good health (CMV status not recorded). Some clones in this sample may be carry-over from other donors' samples. V gene TRBV7-2 combines with J gene TRBJ2-7; TRBD1 agrees at 8 bases. Sequenced input: PBMCs. The CDR3: CASSARTGGHEQYF. CDR3 DNA: TGTGCCAGCAGCGCTAGAACAGGGGGACACGAGCAGTACTTC.